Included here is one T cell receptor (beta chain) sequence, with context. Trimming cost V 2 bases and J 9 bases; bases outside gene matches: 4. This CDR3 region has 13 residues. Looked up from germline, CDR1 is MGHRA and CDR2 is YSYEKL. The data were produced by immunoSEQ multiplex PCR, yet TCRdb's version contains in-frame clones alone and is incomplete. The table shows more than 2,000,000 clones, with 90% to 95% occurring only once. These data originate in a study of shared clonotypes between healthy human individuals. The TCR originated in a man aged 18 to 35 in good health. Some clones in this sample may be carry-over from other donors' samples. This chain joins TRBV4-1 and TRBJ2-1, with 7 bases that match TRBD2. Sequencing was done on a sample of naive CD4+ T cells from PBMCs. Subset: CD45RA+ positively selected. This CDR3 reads CASSQSTSPEQFF. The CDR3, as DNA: TGCGCCAGCAGCCAATCGACTAGCCCTGAGCAGTTCTTC.